This T cell receptor (beta chain) was sequenced for a study of OX40 agonist ivuxolimab in advanced cancers. The assay was immunoSEQ multiplex PCR, and TCRdb's table has in-frame clones only and misses some. This table has under 60,000 clones, 85% to 90% appearing once. Study-level results: Part of the nonresponder group also had normalized T-cell clonal expansion that was low.

The germline V gene has CDR1 LNHDA and CDR2 SQIVND (reference sequence). Trimming pared 7 bases from V and 0 bases from J, leaving 21 bases between. This CDR3 has 17 residues. This clone has more than one count but fewer than ten. As yet, its antigen is unknown. The sequence came from an adult with an advanced solid tumor such as melanoma, head and neck, liver or kidney cancer. The chain combines TRBV19 with TRBJ1-1; D is ambiguous. Sample: CD4+ or CD8+ T cells sorted from blood, taken in a trial of the OX40 agonist ivuxolimab. DNA of the CDR3: TGTGCCAGTACCCATGGACGGTTAAGAGTTGTGAACACTGAAGCTTTCTTT. Encoded protein: CASTHGRLRVVNTEAFF.